This entry describes one T cell receptor beta chain. Its target is unknown. TCRdb independently ran MiXCR on the reads; one entry per CDR3 protein. The sample lists fewer than 950,000 distinct CDR3 sequences, approximately 30% occurring once. The data belong to a study of T cell repertoires in cytomegalovirus infection. The overall study: Based on public TCR beta signatures, there were indications of CMV infection and of a matching HLA type.

The V gene lost 10 bases and the J gene lost 4 bases, with 10 bases spanning the gap. The CDR3 sequence is 11 residues long. Germline V lookup: CDR1 LNHDA, CDR2 SQIVND (reference sequence). Overall study findings and caveats: CMV-specific TCR beta clonotypes restricted by HLA-C were the ones dominating the ex vivo response.

The source is a human donor in good health (CMV status not recorded). Some clones in this sample may be carry-over from other donors' samples. Sequenced here: cultured CD8+ T cells from PBMCs, sampled from culture after CMV antigen stimulation. The rearrangement links TRBV19 to TRBJ1-2; tentative D call: TRBD1 (6 bases). The CDR3 DNA follows: TGTGCCACCTGGACAGTCTATGGCTACACCTTC. It encodes CATWTVYGYTF. Complete variable domain (other parts from reference TRBV19 and TRBJ1-2): DGGITQSPKYLFRKEGQNVTLSCEQNLNHDAMYWYRQDPGQGLRLIYYSQIVNDFQKGDIAEGYSVSREKKESFPLTVTSAQKNPTAFYLCATWTVYGYTFGSGTRLTVV.